This TCR beta chain originates from a study of beta chain features in type 1 diabetes. Overall study context: Examination spanned about 110 million sorted cells from all samples.

A remark on this clone: What it recognizes is unknown.

Via CD45RO/CCR7/CD25/CD127/CD95/CD27, cells of the CD4+ naive, central memory, regulatory and stem cell-like memory subsets were sorted. General study results and limits: Shorter TCRB CDR3s, moderately but significantly so, marked every one of the four CD4+ subsets in Type 1 diabetes patients. The similarity of naive, central memory and Treg TCRB repertoires appeared greater among patients than among healthy donors.

The authors reverse transcribed all of the isolated RNA, so sequencing captured expressed TCRB transcripts. Profiled with immunoSEQ multiplex PCR; TCRdb holds only in-frame clones, not every one. The data contain more than 550,000 clones, around 15% of them seen just once; the ten biggest clones take up approximately 0.039%. The receptor comes from a man aged 18 to 29 with type 1 diabetes. The material sequenced was naive CD4+ T cells from blood.

CDR3 bases: TGCGCCAGCAGCTTGGGGCAGGGGAACTACTACGAGCAGTACTTC. Translation: CASSLGQGNYYEQYF. The rearrangement links TRBV5-1 to TRBJ2-7, with D maybe TRBD1 (6 bases). CDR3 length: 15 amino acids. Trimming took off 0 bases at V and 3 bases at J, with 13 bases between the two ends. CDR1 is SGHRS and CDR2 is YFSETQ in the germline V gene.